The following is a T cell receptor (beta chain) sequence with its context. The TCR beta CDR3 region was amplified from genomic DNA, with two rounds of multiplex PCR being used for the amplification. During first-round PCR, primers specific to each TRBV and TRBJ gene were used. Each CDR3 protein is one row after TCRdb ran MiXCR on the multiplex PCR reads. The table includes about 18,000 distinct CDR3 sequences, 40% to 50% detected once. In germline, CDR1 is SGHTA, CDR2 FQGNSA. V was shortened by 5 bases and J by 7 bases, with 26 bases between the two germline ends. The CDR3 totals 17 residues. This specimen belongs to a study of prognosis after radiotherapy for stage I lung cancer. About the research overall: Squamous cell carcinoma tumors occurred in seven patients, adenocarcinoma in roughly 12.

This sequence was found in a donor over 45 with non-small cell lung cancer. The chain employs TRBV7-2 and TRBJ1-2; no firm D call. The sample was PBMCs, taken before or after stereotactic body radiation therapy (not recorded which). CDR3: CASSPAWGGGGFSGYTF. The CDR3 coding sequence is TGTGCCAGCAGCCCCGCTTGGGGAGGAGGAGGGTTTTCTGGCTACACCTTC.